The T cell receptor (beta chain) described here comes from a study of STAT5B mutations in CD4+ large granular lymphocyte leukemia. This clone was counted only a few times. What it binds is not known. Overall study findings and caveats: TRBV06-family usage was enriched in top patient clones (8/27) versus controls (2/35).

TCRdb's copy holds only in-frame clones and misses some; the assay was immunoSEQ multiplex PCR. The data contain fewer than 40,000 clones, around three quarters of them singletons. V gave up 0 bases and J gave up 2 bases, with 6 bases separating them. Germline assignment: CDR1 SGHKS and CDR2 YYEKEE (reference sequence). This CDR3 is 14 amino acids long. Sequencing was done on a sample of CD4+ T cells from blood buffy coats. This TCR came from a human donor in good health. J is TRBJ2-1 and V is TRBV5-5; D is undetermined. CDR3 nucleotides: TGTGCCAGCAGCTTGGCGGTAGCCTACAATGAGCAGTTCTTC. Protein product: CASSLAVAYNEQFF. Complete variable domain (other parts from reference TRBV5-5 and TRBJ2-1): DAGVTQSPTHLIKTRGQQVTLRCSPISGHKSVSWYQQVLGQGPQFIFQYYEKEERGRGNFPDRFSARQFPNYSSELNVNALLLGDSALYLCASSLAVAYNEQFFGPGTRLTVL.